The 26 T cell receptor beta chains reported below all come from one sample, sequenced in a study of shared clonotypes between healthy human individuals. Clones were read by immunoSEQ multiplex PCR, and TCRdb kept only the in-frame ones, dropping some. This repertoire shows some 1 million clones, 60% to 80% found once; its top ten account for about 1.5%. Sequencing was carried out using memory CD4+ T cells sorted from blood. Described subset: CD45RA-negative fraction. The receptors were gathered from a young man in good health.

V is TRBV11-3 and J is TRBJ1-2, with D perhaps TRBD1 (5 bases). Trimming removed 3 bases from V and 4 bases from J, with 9 bases in between. CDR3 length: 13 amino acids. The germline gives CDR1 SGHNT, CDR2 YENEEA. The CDR3 sequence: CASSFAGTYGYTF. The CDR3 DNA is TGTGCCAGCAGCTTTGCGGGGACCTATGGCTACACCTTC.

The V call is TRBV7-8, the J call TRBJ2-5; TRBD1 matches 11 bases. The trim removed 4 bases at V and 2 bases at J, leaving 6 bases unmatched. CDR3 length: 16 amino acids. Germline V gives CDR1 SGHVS, CDR2 FQNEAQ. DNA of the CDR3: TGTGCCAGCAGCTACCGGACAGGGGGCCAACAAGAGACCCAGTACTTC. It translates to CASSYRTGGQQETQYF.

Concerning this clone: An end of the junction does not agree with germline; a read error may underlie this. V usage is TRBV7-7 and J usage is TRBJ2-5; a possible D gene is TRBD2 (6 bases). The CDR3 has 14 amino acids. Looked up from germline, CDR1 is SSHAT and CDR2 is FNYEAQ (reference sequence). CDR3 sequence: CASSLNVAEETQYF. CDR3 bases: TGTGCTAGCAGCTTAAATGTAGCGGAAGAGACCCAGTACTTC.

This clone came up once. The rearrangement joins TRBV5-8 to TRBJ1-1, with D hard to call. Per the germline V gene, CDR1 is SGHTS and CDR2 is YDEGEE. V shed 1 base and J shed 7 bases, with 11 bases lying between them. The CDR3 is made up of 13 amino acids. CDR3 sequence: CASSLQGRGEAFF. DNA for the CDR3: TGTGCCAGCAGCTTGCAAGGACGGGGTGAAGCTTTCTTT.

The chain recombines TRBV2 with TRBJ2-7; TRBD1 agrees at 7 bases. With V trimmed by 8 bases and J by 5 bases, 18 bases remained unmatched. CDR3 size: 16 residues. The germline V gene has CDR1 SNHLY and CDR2 FYNNEI. CDR3 DNA: TGTGCCAGCTTAACGAACCCGGGACAGAGCCCTAACGAGCAGTACTTC. It codes for CASLTNPGQSPNEQYF.

A word on this clone: This could be a read error, since a much larger clone is one nucleotide away. The rearrangement joins TRBV28 to TRBJ2-7; a weak D match, TRBD1 (5 bases). From germline, CDR1 is MDHEN and CDR2 SYDVKM. V lost 6 bases to trimming and J lost 6 bases, with 9 bases between them. This CDR3 comprises 11 residues. The DNA for the CDR3 is TGTGCCAGCAGCTCAGGGTTCGAGCAGTACTTC. This codes for CASSSGFEQYF. Drawing the rest from reference TRBV28 and TRBJ2-7, the complete variable domain is DVKVTQSSRYLVKRTGEKVFLECVQDMDHENMFWYRQDPGLGLRLIYFSYDVKMKEKGDIPEGYSVSREKKERFSLILESASTNQTSMYLCASSSGFEQYFGPGTRLTVT.

The chain uses TRBV28 and TRBJ1-2; D unresolved. The V end lost 3 bases, the J end lost 8 bases, and 10 bases lay between the germline ends. There are 12 residues in the CDR3. Germline CDR1 and CDR2: MDHEN and SYDVKM. The CDR3 bases are TGTGCCAGCAGTTTCACGGGGAAGGGCTACACCTTC. Amino acid sequence: CASSFTGKGYTF.

This chain links TRBV5-6 with TRBJ2-4; D is tentatively TRBD1 or TRBD2 (5 bases each). Germline V gene lookup returns CDR1 SGHDT and CDR2 YYEEEE. With 2 bases removed from V and 0 bases from J, the gap between germline ends came to 12 bases. This CDR3 has 16 amino acids. The DNA of the CDR3 is TGTGCCAGCAGCTTATCAGGGACCTTAGCCAAAAACATTCAGTACTTC. The encoded protein is CASSLSGTLAKNIQYF.

The rearrangement links TRBV19 to TRBJ2-3; no firm D call. CDR1 LNHDA and CDR2 SQIVND come from the germline V gene (reference sequence). Trimming stripped 3 bases from V and 2 bases from J, with 9 bases between. There are 14 residues in the CDR3. The DNA of the CDR3 is TGTGCCAGTAGTATCACTCCCGACACAGATACGCAGTATTTT. Translation: CASSITPDTDTQYF.

The chain recombines TRBV18 with TRBJ2-1, with D perhaps given as TRBD1 or TRBD2 (5 bases each). The germline CDR1 and CDR2 sequences are KGHSH and LQKENI. Trimming stripped 3 bases from V and 5 bases from J, with 11 bases between. The CDR3 length is 14 residues. The CDR3, as DNA: TGTGCCAGCTCACCGGCTGTGGGGGACAATGAGCAGTTCTTC. Translation gives CASSPAVGDNEQFF.

V usage is TRBV10-3 and J usage is TRBJ2-7; D possibly uses TRBD1 or TRBD2 (5 bases each). CDR3 length equals 14 residues. V lost 6 bases and J lost 3, with 15 bases in between. Germline CDR1 ENHRY, CDR2 SYGVKD. The CDR3 nucleotides read TGTGCCATCAGCGCCGGCGTTGGGGGCTACGAGCAGTACTTC. It specifies CAISAGVGGYEQYF.

On this clone: One junction end does not reproduce the germline sequence, and a read error may be involved. The chain is built from TRBV10-3 and TRBJ1-5; a weak D match, TRBD1 (5 bases). The CDR3 is 15 residues long. The germline gives CDR1 ENHRY, CDR2 SYGVKD. The CDR3 bases are TGTGCCATCAGGGAGTCGGGGGGAGGCAATCAGCCCCAGCATTTT. This translates into CAIRESGGGNQPQHF.

This clone turned up a few times. The V gene is TRBV29-1, the J gene TRBJ1-1, with D perhaps TRBD1 (6 bases). The V end lost 7 bases, the J end lost 1 base, and 10 bases lay between the germline ends. This CDR3 has 12 amino acids. Germline values: CDR1 SQVTM, CDR2 ANQGSEA. Here the CDR3 reads CSALQGNTEAFF. The CDR3 bases are TGCAGCGCCTTACAGGGGAACACTGAAGCTTTCTTT.

For the CDR3, the DNA is TGTGCCAGCAGCGTAGGACTAGCGGGGGAGGTAGATACGCAGTATTTT. It codes for CASSVGLAGEVDTQYF. The V gene is TRBV9, the J gene TRBJ2-3; 12 nucleotides match TRBD2. The CDR3 has 16 residues. The germline CDR1 and CDR2 sequences are SGDLS and YYNGEE. Germline trimming cut 0 bases from V and 5 bases from J; bases unmatched to any gene: 4.

The CDR3 region has the DNA TGTGCCAGCAGCTTAGATACGAGGGGGCTGAGCTATGGCTACACCTTC. Amino acid sequence: CASSLDTRGLSYGYTF. V gene TRBV7-3 combines with J gene TRBJ1-2, with TRBD1 identical over 7 bases. The V gene's germline CDR1 is SGHTA and CDR2 FQGTGA. V was clipped by 2 bases and J by 4 bases; unmatched bases: 10. The length of the CDR3 is 16 residues.

The V call is TRBV5-4, the J call TRBJ2-5, with D possibly matching TRBD1 (5 bases). Trimming took off 1 base at V and 2 bases at J, with 12 bases between the two ends. This CDR3 has 15 residues. Germline V gives CDR1 SGHNT, CDR2 YYREEE (reference sequence). The CDR3 protein is CASSLFLGEQETQYF. For the CDR3, the DNA is TGTGCCAGCAGCTTGTTCTTAGGGGAACAAGAGACCCAGTACTTC.

The chain recombines TRBV5-1 with TRBJ2-1; 7 nucleotides match TRBD1. The CDR3 is 15 amino acids. The germline V gene has CDR1 SGHRS and CDR2 YFSETQ. The junction had 9 bases not matched to a gene; V was cut back by 3 bases and J by 6 bases. This chain's CDR3 is CASSSRQGITNEQFF. The CDR3 DNA reads TGCGCCAGCAGCTCCCGACAGGGAATAACCAATGAGCAGTTCTTC.

Notes on this clone: In the same sample, other DNA sequences code for this CDR3. This chain connects TRBV10-3 to TRBJ1-1; a weak D match, TRBD1 (6 bases). Germline V CDR1 and CDR2: ENHRY, SYGVKD. Trimming removed 6 bases from V and 4 bases from J, with 6 bases in between. The CDR3 runs 11 residues. The CDR3, as DNA: TGTGCCATCAGACAGGGCACTGAAGCTTTCTTT. This codes for CAIRQGTEAFF.

The J gene is TRBJ1-3, the V gene TRBV9; D is unclear. The CDR3 spans 15 residues. Deletions cut 0 bases from V and 0 bases from J, with 7 bases between. CDR1 is SGDLS, CDR2 YYNGEE, per germline. CDR3 loop: CASSVADYSGNTIYF. The CDR3 DNA is TGTGCCAGCAGCGTAGCTGACTACTCTGGAAACACCATATATTTT. Full variable domain (missing parts from reference TRBV9 and TRBJ1-3): DSGVTQTPKHLITATGQRVTLRCSPRSGDLSVYWYQQSLDQGLQFLIQYYNGEERAKGNILERFSAQQFPDLHSELNLSSLELGDSALYFCASSVADYSGNTIYFGEGSWLTVV.

The chain links TRBV19 to TRBJ1-2; 8 bases are a match to TRBD1. Germline lookup yields CDR1 LNHDA and CDR2 SQIVND (reference sequence). This CDR3 is built from 15 residues. Germline trimming cut 3 bases from V and 4 bases from J; bases unmatched to any gene: 7. CDR3 bases: TGTGCCAGTAGTATGGGGGGGACAGGAGGCTATGGCTACACCTTC. Its protein product is CASSMGGTGGYGYTF.

This chain uses TRBV15 with TRBJ2-6; D not resolved. The CDR3 covers 16 residues. From germline, CDR1 is LNHNV and CDR2 YYDKDF (reference sequence). Deletions cut 0 bases from V and 2 bases from J, with 8 bases between. The CDR3 DNA reads as TGTGCCACCAGCAGAGACGTCACAACTGGGGCCAACGTCCTGACTTTC. This codes for CATSRDVTTGANVLTF. Full variable domain (outside the CDR3, taken from reference TRBV15 and TRBJ2-6): DAMVIQNPRYQVTQFGKPVTLSCSQTLNHNVMYWYQQKSSQAPKLLFHYYDKDFNNEADTPDNFQSRRPNTSFCFLDIRSPGLGDTAMYLCATSRDVTTGANVLTFGAGSRLTVL.

The V call is TRBV7-8, the J call TRBJ1-5; 8 nucleotides line up with TRBD1. This CDR3 has 15 amino acids. Unmatched junction bases numbered 6, after V lost 5 bases and J lost 3 bases. Per germline, CDR1 SGHVS and CDR2 FQNEAQ. The CDR3 region is CASSEDRANNQPQHF. The CDR3 DNA reads TGTGCCAGCAGCGAGGACAGGGCGAACAATCAGCCCCAGCATTTT.

The genes are TRBV28 and TRBJ1-1, with D perhaps matching TRBD1 (6 bases). V gave up 2 bases and J gave up 3 bases, with 10 bases separating them. The CDR3 extends over 14 amino acids. Germline values: CDR1 MDHEN, CDR2 SYDVKM. The CDR3 DNA is TGTGCCAGCAGTTTAGGGGGGCCGGACACTGAAGCTTTCTTT. Its protein is CASSLGGPDTEAFF.

The chain couples TRBV18 to TRBJ1-1, with D unclear. CDR1 is KGHSH and CDR2 is LQKENI in the germline V gene. Trimming cost V 6 bases and J 4 bases, with 15 bases left between them. The CDR3 extends over 14 amino acids. The CDR3 protein is CASSGQTGSTEAFF. For the CDR3, the DNA is TGTGCCAGCTCCGGCCAAACGGGAAGCACTGAAGCTTTCTTT.

The chain carries TRBV29-1 and TRBJ2-5, with a possible D match to TRBD1 (6 bases). The germline V and J ends were trimmed by 7 bases and 0 bases, with 15 bases remaining between them. This CDR3 has 14 residues. The germline V gene has CDR1 SQVTM and CDR2 ANQGSEA. Here the CDR3 DNA reads TGCAGCGCCTGGACAGCTATTTACCAAGAGACCCAGTACTTC. Amino acid sequence: CSAWTAIYQETQYF.

This sequence joins TRBV7-2 and TRBJ1-3; no clear D. CDR1 and CDR2 (germline): SGHTA, FQGNSA. The CDR3 loop spans 15 amino acids. Deletions cut 1 base from V and 0 bases from J, with 7 bases between. Here the CDR3 DNA reads TGTGCCAGCAGCTTAGGTCATTACTCTGGAAACACCATATATTTT. This gives the protein CASSLGHYSGNTIYF.